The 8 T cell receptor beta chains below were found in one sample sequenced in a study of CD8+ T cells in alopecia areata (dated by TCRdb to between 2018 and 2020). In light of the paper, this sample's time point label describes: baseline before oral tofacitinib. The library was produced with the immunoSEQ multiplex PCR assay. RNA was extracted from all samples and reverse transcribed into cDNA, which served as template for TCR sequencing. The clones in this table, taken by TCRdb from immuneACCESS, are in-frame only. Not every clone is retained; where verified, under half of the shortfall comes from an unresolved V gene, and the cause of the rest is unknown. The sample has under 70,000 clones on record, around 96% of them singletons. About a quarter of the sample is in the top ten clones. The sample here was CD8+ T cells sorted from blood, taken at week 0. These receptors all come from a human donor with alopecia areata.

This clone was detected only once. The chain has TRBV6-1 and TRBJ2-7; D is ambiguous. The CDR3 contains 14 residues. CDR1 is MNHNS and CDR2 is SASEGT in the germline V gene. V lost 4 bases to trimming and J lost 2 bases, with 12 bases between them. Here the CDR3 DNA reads TGTGCCAGCAGTGCCACCCCAGGAGCCTACGAGCAGTACTTC. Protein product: CASSATPGAYEQYF.

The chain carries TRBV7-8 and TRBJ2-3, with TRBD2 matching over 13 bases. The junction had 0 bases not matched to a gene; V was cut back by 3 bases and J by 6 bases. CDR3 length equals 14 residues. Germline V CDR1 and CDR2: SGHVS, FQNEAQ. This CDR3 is CASSLGLAGDTQYF. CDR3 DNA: TGTGCCAGCAGCTTGGGACTAGCGGGGGATACGCAGTATTTT.

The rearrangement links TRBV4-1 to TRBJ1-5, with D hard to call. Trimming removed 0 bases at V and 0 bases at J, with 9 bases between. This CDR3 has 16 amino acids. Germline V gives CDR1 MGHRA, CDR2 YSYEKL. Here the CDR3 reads CASSQERQYSNQPQHF. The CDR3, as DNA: TGCGCCAGCAGCCAAGAGAGACAATATAGCAATCAGCCCCAGCATTTT.

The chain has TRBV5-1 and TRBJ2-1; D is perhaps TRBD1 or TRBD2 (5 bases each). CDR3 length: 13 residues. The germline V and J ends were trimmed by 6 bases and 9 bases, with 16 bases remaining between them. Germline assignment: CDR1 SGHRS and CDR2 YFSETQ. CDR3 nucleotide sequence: TGCGCCAGCACATTCAATCGGGGCGGTGAGCAGTTCTTC. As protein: CASTFNRGGEQFF.

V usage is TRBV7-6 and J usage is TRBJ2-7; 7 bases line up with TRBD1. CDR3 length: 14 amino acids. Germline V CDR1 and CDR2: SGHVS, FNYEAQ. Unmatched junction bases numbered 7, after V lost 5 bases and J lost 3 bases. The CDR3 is CASSLRQGIYEQYF. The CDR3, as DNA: TGTGCCAGCAGCCTTCGACAGGGAATCTACGAGCAGTACTTC.

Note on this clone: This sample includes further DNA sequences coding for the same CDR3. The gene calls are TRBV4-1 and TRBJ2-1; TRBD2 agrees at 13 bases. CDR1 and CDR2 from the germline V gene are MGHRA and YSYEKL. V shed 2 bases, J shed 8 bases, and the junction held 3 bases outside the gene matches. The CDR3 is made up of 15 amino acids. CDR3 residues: CASSQTSGGADEQFF. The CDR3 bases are TGCGCCAGCAGCCAAACTAGCGGGGGGGCCGATGAGCAGTTCTTC.

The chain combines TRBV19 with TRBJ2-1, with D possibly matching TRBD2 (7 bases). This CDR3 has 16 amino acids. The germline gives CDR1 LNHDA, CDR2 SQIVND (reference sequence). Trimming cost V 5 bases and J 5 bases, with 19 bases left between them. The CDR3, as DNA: TGTGCCAGTAGTCCGCGGGGGCAGGGGTCCCACAATGAGCAGTTCTTC. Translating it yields CASSPRGQGSHNEQFF. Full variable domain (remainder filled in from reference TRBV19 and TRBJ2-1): DGGITQSPKYLFRKEGQNVTLSCEQNLNHDAMYWYRQDPGQGLRLIYYSQIVNDFQKGDIAEGYSVSREKKESFPLTVTSAQKNPTAFYLCASSPRGQGSHNEQFFGPGTRLTVL.

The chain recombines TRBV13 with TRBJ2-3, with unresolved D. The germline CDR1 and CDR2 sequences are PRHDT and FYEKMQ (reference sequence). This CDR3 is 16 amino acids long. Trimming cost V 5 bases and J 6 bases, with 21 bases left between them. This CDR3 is CASSILISHPRDTQYF. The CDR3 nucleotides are TGTGCCAGCAGCATACTAATTTCACACCCTCGGGATACGCAGTATTTT.